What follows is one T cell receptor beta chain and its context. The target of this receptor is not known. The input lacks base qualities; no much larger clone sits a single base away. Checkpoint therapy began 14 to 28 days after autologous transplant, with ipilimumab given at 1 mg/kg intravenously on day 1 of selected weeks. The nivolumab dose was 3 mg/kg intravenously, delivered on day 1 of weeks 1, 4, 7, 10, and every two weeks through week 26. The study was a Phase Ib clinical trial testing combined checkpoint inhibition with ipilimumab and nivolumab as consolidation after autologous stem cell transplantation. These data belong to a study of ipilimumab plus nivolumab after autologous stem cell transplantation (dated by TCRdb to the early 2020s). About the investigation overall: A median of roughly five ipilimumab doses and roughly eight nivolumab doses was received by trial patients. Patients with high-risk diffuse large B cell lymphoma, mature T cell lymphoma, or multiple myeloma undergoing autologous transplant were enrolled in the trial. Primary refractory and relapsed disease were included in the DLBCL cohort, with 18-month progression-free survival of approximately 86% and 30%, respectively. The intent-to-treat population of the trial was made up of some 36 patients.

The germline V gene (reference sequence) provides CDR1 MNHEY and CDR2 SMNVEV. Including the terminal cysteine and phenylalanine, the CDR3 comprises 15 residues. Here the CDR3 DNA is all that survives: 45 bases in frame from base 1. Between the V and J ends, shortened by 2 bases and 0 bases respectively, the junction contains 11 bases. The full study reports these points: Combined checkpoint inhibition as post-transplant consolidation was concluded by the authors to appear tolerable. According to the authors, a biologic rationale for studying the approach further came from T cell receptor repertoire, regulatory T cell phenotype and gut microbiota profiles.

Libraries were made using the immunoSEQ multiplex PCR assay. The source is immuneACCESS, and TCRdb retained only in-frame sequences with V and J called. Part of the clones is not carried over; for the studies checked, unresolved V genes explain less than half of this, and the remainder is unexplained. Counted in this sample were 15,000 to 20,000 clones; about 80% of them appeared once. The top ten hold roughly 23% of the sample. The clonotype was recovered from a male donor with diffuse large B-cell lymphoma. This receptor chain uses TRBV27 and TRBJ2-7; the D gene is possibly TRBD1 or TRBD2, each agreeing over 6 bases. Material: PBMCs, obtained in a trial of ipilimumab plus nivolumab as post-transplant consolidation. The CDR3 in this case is CASSLQPGASYEQYF. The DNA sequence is TGTGCCAGCAGTTTACAACCGGGGGCCTCCTACGAGCAGTACTTC.